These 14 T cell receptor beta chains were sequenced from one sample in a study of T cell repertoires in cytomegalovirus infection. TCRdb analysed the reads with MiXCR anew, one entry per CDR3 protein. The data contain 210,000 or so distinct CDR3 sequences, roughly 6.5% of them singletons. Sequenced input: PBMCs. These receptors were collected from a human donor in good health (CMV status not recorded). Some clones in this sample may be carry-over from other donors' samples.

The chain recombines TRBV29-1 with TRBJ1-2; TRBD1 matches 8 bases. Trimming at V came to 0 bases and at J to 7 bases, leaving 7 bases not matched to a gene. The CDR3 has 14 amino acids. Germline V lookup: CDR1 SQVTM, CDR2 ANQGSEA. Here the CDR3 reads CSVEESRGLGGYTF. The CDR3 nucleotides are TGCAGCGTTGAAGAAAGCAGGGGGCTAGGTGGCTACACCTTC.

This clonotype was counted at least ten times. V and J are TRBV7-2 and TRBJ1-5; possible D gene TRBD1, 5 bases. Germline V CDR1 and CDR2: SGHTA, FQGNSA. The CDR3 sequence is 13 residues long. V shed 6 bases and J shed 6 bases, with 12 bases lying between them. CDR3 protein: CASSSRGVQPQHF. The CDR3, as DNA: TGTGCCAGCAGTTCTAGAGGGGTTCAGCCCCAGCATTTT.

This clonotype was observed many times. CDR3 loop: CASSLRGELGELFF. The CDR3 DNA follows: TGTGCCAGCAGCTTGCGGGGAGAGCTCGGGGAGCTGTTTTTT. This chain uses TRBV5-4 with TRBJ2-2; the D gene is possibly TRBD2 (5 bases). With 1 base removed from V and 7 bases from J, the gap between germline ends came to 11 bases. CDR1 and CDR2 (germline): SGHNT, YYREEE (reference sequence). This CDR3 spans 14 amino acids.

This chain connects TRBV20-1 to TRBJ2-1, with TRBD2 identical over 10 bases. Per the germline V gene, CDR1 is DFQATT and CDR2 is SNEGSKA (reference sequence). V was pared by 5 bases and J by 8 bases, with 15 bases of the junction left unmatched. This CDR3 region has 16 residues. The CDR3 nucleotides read TGCAGTGCTCTGAGTTCCCAGCGGGGGGGCATCTATGAGCAGTTCTTC. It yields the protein CSALSSQRGGIYEQFF.

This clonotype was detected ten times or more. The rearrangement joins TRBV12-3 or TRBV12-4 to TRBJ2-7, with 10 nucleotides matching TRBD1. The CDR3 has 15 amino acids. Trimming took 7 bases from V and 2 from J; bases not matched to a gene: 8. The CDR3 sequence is CASTAGTGETYEQYF. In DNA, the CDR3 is TGTGCCAGCACCGCAGGGACAGGGGAGACCTACGAGCAGTACTTC.

The CDR3 nucleotides are TGCGCCAGCAGCCAACTTCGGAACACTGAAGCTTTCTTT. As protein: CASSQLRNTEAFF. The chain carries TRBV4-1 and TRBJ1-1; no definite D call. Germline CDR1 is MGHRA and CDR2 is YSYEKL. Trimming pared 2 bases from V and 1 base from J, leaving 5 bases between. This CDR3 is 13 amino acids long.

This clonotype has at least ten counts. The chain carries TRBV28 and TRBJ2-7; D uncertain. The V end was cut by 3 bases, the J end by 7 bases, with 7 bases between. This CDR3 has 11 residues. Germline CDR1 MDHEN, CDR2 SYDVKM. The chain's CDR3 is CASSFELEQYF. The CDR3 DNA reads TGTGCCAGCAGTTTTGAGTTGGAGCAGTACTTC.

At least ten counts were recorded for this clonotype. CDR3 in amino acids: CASGTGALSTDTQYF. In nucleotides, the CDR3 is TGTGCCAGCGGAACAGGGGCCCTTAGCACAGATACGCAGTATTTT. The chain is built from TRBV6-1 and TRBJ2-3; 7 nucleotides align to TRBD1. This CDR3 has 15 residues. Germline loops: CDR1 MNHNS, CDR2 SASEGT. With 8 bases clipped from V and 0 bases from J, the junction kept 8 bases outside the gene matches.

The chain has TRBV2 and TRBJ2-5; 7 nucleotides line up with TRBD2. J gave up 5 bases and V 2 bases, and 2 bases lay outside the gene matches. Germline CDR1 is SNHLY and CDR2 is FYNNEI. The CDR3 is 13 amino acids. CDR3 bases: TGTGCCAGCAGTGAATTCGGGGGGGAGACCCAGTACTTC. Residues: CASSEFGGETQYF.

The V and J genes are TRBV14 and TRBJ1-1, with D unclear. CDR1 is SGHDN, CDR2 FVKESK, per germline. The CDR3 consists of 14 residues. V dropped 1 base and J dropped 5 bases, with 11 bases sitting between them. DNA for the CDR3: TGTGCCAGCAGCCAAGTGAGAGGAGGGACTGAAGCTTTCTTT. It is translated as CASSQVRGGTEAFF.

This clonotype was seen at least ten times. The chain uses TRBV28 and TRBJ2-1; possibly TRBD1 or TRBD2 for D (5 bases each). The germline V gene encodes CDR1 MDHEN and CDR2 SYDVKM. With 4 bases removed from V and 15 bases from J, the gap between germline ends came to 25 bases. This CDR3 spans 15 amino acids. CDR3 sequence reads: CASSSSQMGVVRGFF. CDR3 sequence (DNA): TGTGCCAGCAGTTCATCTCAGATGGGGGTCGTGAGAGGGTTCTTC.

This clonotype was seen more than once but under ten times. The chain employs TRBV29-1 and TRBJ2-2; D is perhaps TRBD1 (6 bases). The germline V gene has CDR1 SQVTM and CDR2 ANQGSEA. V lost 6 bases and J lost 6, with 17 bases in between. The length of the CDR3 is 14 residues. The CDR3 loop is CSVQRTGFPGELFF. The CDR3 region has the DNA TGCAGCGTCCAACGTACAGGGTTTCCCGGGGAGCTGTTTTTT.

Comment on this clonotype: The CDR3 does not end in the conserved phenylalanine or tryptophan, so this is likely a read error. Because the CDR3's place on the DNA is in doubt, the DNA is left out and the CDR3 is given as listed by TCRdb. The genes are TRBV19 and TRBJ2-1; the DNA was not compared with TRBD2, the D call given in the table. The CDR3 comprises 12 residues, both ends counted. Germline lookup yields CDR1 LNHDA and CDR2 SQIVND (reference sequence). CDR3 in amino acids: CASSSRGLAFYV.

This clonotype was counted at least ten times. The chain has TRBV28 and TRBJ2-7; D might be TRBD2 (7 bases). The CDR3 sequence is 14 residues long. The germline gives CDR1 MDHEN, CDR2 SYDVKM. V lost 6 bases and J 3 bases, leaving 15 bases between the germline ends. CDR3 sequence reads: CASSDGGTNYEQYF. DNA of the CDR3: TGTGCCAGCAGCGACGGGGGGACAAACTACGAGCAGTACTTC. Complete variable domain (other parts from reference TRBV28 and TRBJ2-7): DVKVTQSSRYLVKRTGEKVFLECVQDMDHENMFWYRQDPGLGLRLIYFSYDVKMKEKGDIPEGYSVSREKKERFSLILESASTNQTSMYLCASSDGGTNYEQYFGPGTRLTVT.